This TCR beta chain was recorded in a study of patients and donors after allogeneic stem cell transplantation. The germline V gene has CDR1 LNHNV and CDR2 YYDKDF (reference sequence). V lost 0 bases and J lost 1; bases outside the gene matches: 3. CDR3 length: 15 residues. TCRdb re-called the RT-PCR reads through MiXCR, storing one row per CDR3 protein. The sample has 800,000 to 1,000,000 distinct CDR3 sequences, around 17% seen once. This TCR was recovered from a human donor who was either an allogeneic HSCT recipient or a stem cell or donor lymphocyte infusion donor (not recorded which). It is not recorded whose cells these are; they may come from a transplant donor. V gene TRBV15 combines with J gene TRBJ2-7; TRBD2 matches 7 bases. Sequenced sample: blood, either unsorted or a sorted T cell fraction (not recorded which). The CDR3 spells CATSREAAGSYEQYF. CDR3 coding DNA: TGTGCCACCAGCAGAGAGGCAGCGGGATCCTACGAGCAGTACTTC.